This TCR beta chain originates from a study of blood T cell repertoires in COVID-19. About the research overall: The origin of the acute and convalescent COVID-19 samples was the United States, Italy and Spain.

This CDR3 region has 15 residues. The germline CDR1 and CDR2 sequences are SEHNR and FQNEAQ (reference sequence). J gave up 3 bases and V 5 bases, and 5 bases lay outside the gene matches. Method: immunoSEQ multiplex PCR; TCRdb's copy keeps in-frame clones and lacks some. The table shows some 220,000 clones, with approximately 87% occurring only once. This chain links TRBV7-9 with TRBJ2-7; 12 positions agree with TRBD2. The specimen sequenced was PBMCs or T cells enriched from blood (not recorded which). The TCR was taken from a woman between 50 and 59 years old in a cohort exposed to, infected with or recovered from COVID-19 (not recorded which). The CDR3 loop reads CASSRTTSGGYEQYF. The CDR3, as DNA: TGTGCCAGCAGCCGCACGACTAGCGGGGGCTACGAGCAGTACTTC. Complete variable domain (other parts from reference TRBV7-9 and TRBJ2-7): DTGVSQNPRHKITKRGQNVTFRCDPISEHNRLYWYRQTLGQGPEFLTYFQNEAQLEKSRLLSDRFSAERPKGSFSTLEIQRTEQGDSAMYLCASSRTTSGGYEQYFGPGTRLTVT.